This TCR beta chain appears in the sequencing data of a study of beta chain features in type 1 diabetes. Study-level points and caveats: Insertion counts at VDJ junctions were lower in type 1 diabetes patients, who also showed more deletions there.

In the case of this clone: What it binds is not known.

The V and J ends lost 6 bases and 0 bases respectively, with 14 bases between them. The germline CDR1 and CDR2 sequences are SQVTM and ANQGSEA. CDR3 length equals 15 residues. Isolated RNA was reverse transcribed in full, so expressed TCRB transcripts were sequenced. Roughly 3.6 million reads on average were seen across naive, central memory and regulatory T cell samples. Profiling relied on immunoSEQ multiplex PCR, and the TCRdb table lists in-frame clones only, not all of them. The sample has hundreds of thousands of clones, roughly 15% seen once. The authors sorted CD4+ naive, central memory, regulatory and stem cell-like memory cells via CD45RO/CCR7/CD25/CD127/CD95/CD27.

The sequenced material came from naive CD4+ T cells from blood. This chain joins TRBV29-1 and TRBJ1-4, with D possibly TRBD1 on 5 matching bases. This TCR derives from a man aged 18 to 29 in good health. The CDR3 reads CSVTGVGATNEKLFF. DNA of the CDR3: TGCAGCGTGACGGGAGTGGGGGCAACTAATGAAAAACTGTTTTTT.